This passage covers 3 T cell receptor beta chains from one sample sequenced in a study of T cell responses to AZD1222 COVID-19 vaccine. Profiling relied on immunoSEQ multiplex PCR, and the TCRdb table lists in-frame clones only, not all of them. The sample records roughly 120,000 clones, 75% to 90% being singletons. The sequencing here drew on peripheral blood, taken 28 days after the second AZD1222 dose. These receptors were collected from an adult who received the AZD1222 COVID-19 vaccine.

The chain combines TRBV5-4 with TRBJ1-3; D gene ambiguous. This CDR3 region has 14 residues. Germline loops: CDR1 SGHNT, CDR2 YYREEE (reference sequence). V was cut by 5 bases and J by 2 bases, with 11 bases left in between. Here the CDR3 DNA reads TGTGCCAGCAGTTTGTCGAGAACTGGAAACACCATATATTTT. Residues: CASSLSRTGNTIYF.

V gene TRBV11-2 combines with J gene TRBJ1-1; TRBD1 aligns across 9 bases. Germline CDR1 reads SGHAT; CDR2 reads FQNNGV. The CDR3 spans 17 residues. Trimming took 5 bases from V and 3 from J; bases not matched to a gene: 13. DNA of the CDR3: TGTGCCAGCAGCCAACAACAGGGGGCTAGGCGGGACACTGAAGCTTTCTTT. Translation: CASSQQQGARRDTEAFF.

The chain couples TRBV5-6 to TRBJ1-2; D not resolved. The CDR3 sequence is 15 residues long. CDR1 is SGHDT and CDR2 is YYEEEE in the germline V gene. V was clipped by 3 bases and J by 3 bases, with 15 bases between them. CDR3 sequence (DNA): TGTGCCAGCAGCTCTACTACCTCACGGCACTATGGCTACACCTTC. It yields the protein CASSSTTSRHYGYTF.